This passage covers 6 T cell receptor beta chains from one sample sequenced in a study of T cell responses to AZD1222 COVID-19 vaccine. Generated by immunoSEQ multiplex PCR, the TCRdb table keeps only in-frame clones and is missing some. Of some 190,000 clones listed, around 90% are singletons. Material: peripheral blood, obtained 28 days after the second AZD1222 dose. These receptors all come from an adult who received the AZD1222 COVID-19 vaccine.

The chain uses TRBV5-3 and TRBJ1-3; maybe TRBD1 (5 bases). TRBV5-3 is given ORF status, its function remaining uncertain. This CDR3 contains 15 residues. V was trimmed by 4 bases and J by 3 bases, leaving 14 bases between them. Here the CDR3 reads CARSVGLTDGNTIYF. CDR3 nucleotides: TGTGCCAGAAGCGTGGGACTCACAGATGGAAACACCATATATTTT.

J is TRBJ1-6 and V is TRBV21-1; TRBD1, as called in the table, went unchecked against the DNA. TRBV21-1 is listed as a pseudogene. The CDR3 is 18 amino acids. DNA of the CDR3: TGTGCCAGCAGCACCCAGAGGAGACAGGGGGACTATAATTCACCCCTCCACTTT. Residues: CASSTQRRQGDYNSPLHF.

This chain uses TRBV7-2 with TRBJ2-4; 9 nucleotides agree with TRBD1. The length of the CDR3 is 17 residues. Germline V gives CDR1 SGHTA, CDR2 FQGNSA. J lost 3 bases, V lost 5 bases, and 11 bases had no gene match. As DNA, the CDR3 is TGTGCCAGCAGCCCGAGGGGGACAGGGCTTAACAAAAACATTCAGTACTTC. It translates to CASSPRGTGLNKNIQYF.

The chain joins TRBV7-9 to TRBJ2-3, with D uncertain. Germline V gives CDR1 SEHNR, CDR2 FQNEAQ (reference sequence). The CDR3 loop spans 17 amino acids. Trimming took 8 bases from V and 2 from J, leaving 23 bases between them. The CDR3 is CASQGAFWQLHTDTQYF. As DNA, the CDR3 is TGTGCCAGCCAAGGAGCCTTTTGGCAGCTTCACACAGATACGCAGTATTTT.

The chain links TRBV14 to TRBJ1-6, with D perhaps matching TRBD1 (5 bases). The CDR3 covers 16 residues. Per germline, CDR1 SGHDN and CDR2 FVKESK. V lost 2 bases and J lost 10, with 18 bases in between. CDR3 nucleotides: TGTGCCAGCAGCCAAAATTTCTTTAGGGGAGGGTCACCCCTCCACTTT. It codes for CASSQNFFRGGSPLHF.

The chain joins TRBV27 to TRBJ2-7, with no clear D. The CDR3 contains 11 residues. Per the germline V gene, CDR1 is MNHEY and CDR2 is SMNVEV (reference sequence). The V gene lost 4 bases and the J gene lost 4 bases, with 5 bases spanning the gap. CDR3 bases: TGTGCCAGCAGTTACAAATACGAGCAGTACTTC. It specifies CASSYKYEQYF.